Listed here are 25 T cell receptor beta chains from one sample, sequenced in a study of lymphopenia after photon versus proton radiotherapy (dated by TCRdb to between 2018 and 2021). The library relied on the immunoSEQ multiplex PCR assay. Here the immuneACCESS table is served through TCRdb, limited to in-frame sequences with V and J called. Missing clones are a known gap in these copies; in checked studies unresolved V genes cover under half, and the rest lacks a known reason. Recorded for this sample are about 45,000 clones; approximately 83% of them occurred a single time. Together, the top ten hold around 2.2% of the sample. The sequences come from peripheral blood, collected from a patient treated with photon-based radiotherapy. Receptors originate from a man in his forties or fifties with gastric cancer.

The chain links TRBV7-2 to TRBJ2-7, with D possibly matching TRBD1 (5 bases). Trimming took off 3 bases at V and 13 bases at J, with 13 bases between the two ends. This CDR3 is 11 amino acids long. Germline V gene lookup returns CDR1 SGHTA and CDR2 FQGNSA. This chain's CDR3 is CASSFGQGLYF. The CDR3 DNA reads as TGTGCCAGCAGCTTTGGGCAGGGCCTTTACTTC.

V is TRBV2 and J is TRBJ1-5, with 12 bases matching TRBD1. This CDR3 has 14 residues. Per the germline V gene, CDR1 is SNHLY and CDR2 is FYNNEI. V shed 10 bases, J shed 7 bases, and the junction held 8 bases outside the gene matches. CDR3 sequence reads: CATSGTGGRQPQHF. The CDR3 DNA is TGTGCCACGAGCGGGACAGGGGGCCGGCAGCCCCAGCATTTT.

This chain uses TRBV27 with TRBJ1-4, with D perhaps TRBD1 (6 bases). Germline V gene data show CDR1 as MNHEY and CDR2 as SMNVEV (reference sequence). The V end lost 0 bases, the J end lost 8 bases, and 16 bases lay between the germline ends. CDR3 size: 16 residues. The CDR3 loop is CASSLSSVWGREKLFF. For the CDR3, the DNA is TGTGCCAGCAGTTTATCCTCCGTTTGGGGGCGGGAAAAACTGTTTTTT.

The gene calls are TRBV4-2 and TRBJ1-2; D is ambiguous. Trimming removed 4 bases from V and 2 bases from J, with 5 bases in between. The CDR3 is made up of 12 amino acids. In germline, CDR1 is LGHNA, CDR2 YNFKEQ. CDR3 loop: CASSRENYGYTF. CDR3 DNA: TGTGCCAGCAGCCGGGAGAACTATGGCTACACCTTC.

J is TRBJ1-4 and V is TRBV6-1; D possibly corresponds to TRBD1 (5 bases). There are 14 residues in the CDR3. The V gene's germline CDR1 is MNHNS and CDR2 SASEGT. With 3 bases removed from V and 7 bases from J, the gap between germline ends came to 12 bases. In nucleotides, the CDR3 is TGTGCCAGCAGTGAGGGCCAGGGTGGTGAAAAACTGTTTTTT. Protein sequence: CASSEGQGGEKLFF.

The chain's CDR3 is CASNRTPANYGYTF. The CDR3, as DNA: TGTGCCAGCAACCGGACGCCTGCTAACTATGGCTACACCTTC. The V gene is TRBV6-6, the J gene TRBJ1-2; D gene uncertain. Trimming pared 7 bases from V and 0 bases from J, leaving 12 bases between. The CDR3 loop spans 14 amino acids. Per the germline V gene, CDR1 is MNHNY and CDR2 is SVGAGI (reference sequence).

V gene TRBV10-3 combines with J gene TRBJ1-5, with a weak D call TRBD1 (6 bases). This CDR3 is built from 15 residues. Germline loops: CDR1 ENHRY, CDR2 SYGVKD. Deletions cut 8 bases from V and 3 bases from J, with 17 bases between. The CDR3 loop is CAIAQGGANNQPQHF. In nucleotides, the CDR3 is TGTGCCATCGCCCAAGGGGGGGCTAACAATCAGCCCCAGCATTTT.

The chain joins TRBV27 to TRBJ1-2; possibly TRBD1 for D (5 bases). This CDR3 has 15 residues. CDR1 MNHEY and CDR2 SMNVEV come from the germline V gene (reference sequence). The V end lost 3 bases, the J end lost 8 bases, and 19 bases lay between the germline ends. CDR3 bases: TGTGCCAGCAGTTTTTCCGGGACTTGGGCTCGCGGCTACACCTTC. Translated, it gives CASSFSGTWARGYTF.

The chain is built from TRBV5-4 and TRBJ1-6, with 7 bases matching TRBD1. The CDR3 spans 14 residues. The V segment lost 4 bases and the J segment 10 bases; nucleotides outside the gene matches: 8. In germline, CDR1 is SGHNT, CDR2 YYREEE (reference sequence). The CDR3 region has the DNA TGTGCCAGCAGCCACACCGACAGGGAGTCACCCCTCCACTTT. Amino acids: CASSHTDRESPLHF.

This clone was picked up one time. CDR3: CASSQMLQGVTGELFF. The CDR3 DNA reads TGCGCCAGCAGCCAAATGCTACAGGGAGTCACCGGGGAGCTGTTTTTT. The V and J genes are TRBV4-3 and TRBJ2-2; a weak D match, TRBD1 (6 bases). V gave up 2 bases and J gave up 4 bases, with 14 bases separating them. Germline assignment: CDR1 LGHNA and CDR2 YSLEER. The CDR3 sequence is 16 residues long.

This chain joins TRBV30 and TRBJ1-2, with 7 bases that match TRBD1. V was pared by 3 bases and J by 6 bases, with 16 bases of the junction left unmatched. The CDR3 runs 16 residues. Germline CDR1 reads GTSNPN; CDR2 reads SVGIG (reference sequence). The CDR3: CAWRGGKGAPIHGYTF. In DNA, the CDR3 is TGTGCCTGGAGAGGGGGGAAGGGGGCTCCCATCCATGGCTACACCTTC.

V is TRBV29-1 and J is TRBJ1-2; 8 positions match TRBD1. With V trimmed by 3 bases and J by 8 bases, 8 bases remained unmatched. CDR3 length equals 13 residues. CDR1 is SQVTM and CDR2 is ANQGSEA in the germline V gene. The CDR3 loop reads CSVEAGGAKGYTF. DNA for the CDR3: TGCAGCGTTGAGGCAGGGGGCGCTAAGGGCTACACCTTC.

The chain recombines TRBV11-2 with TRBJ2-7, with a tentative D call TRBD1 (6 bases). The CDR3 is made up of 15 amino acids. V lost 5 bases and J 2 bases, leaving 16 bases between the germline ends. CDR1 and CDR2 (germline): SGHAT, FQNNGV. The CDR3 protein is CASSRQRGTPYEQYF. DNA of the CDR3: TGTGCCAGCAGCCGTCAGAGGGGGACCCCCTACGAGCAGTACTTC.

This clone was observed once. CDR3 nucleotides: TGTGCCAGCAGCTTGGGGCCAGGGGAAAGGGGTGGCTACACCTTC. Its protein is CASSLGPGERGGYTF. This chain uses TRBV5-5 with TRBJ1-2; D perhaps matches TRBD1 (6 bases). CDR1 is SGHKS, CDR2 YYEKEE, per germline (reference sequence). The CDR3 runs 15 residues. V shed 0 bases and J shed 7 bases, with 16 bases lying between them. The variable domain in full, completed from reference TRBV5-5 and TRBJ1-2, reads DAGVTQSPTHLIKTRGQQVTLRCSPISGHKSVSWYQQVLGQGPQFIFQYYEKEERGRGNFPDRFSARQFPNYSSELNVNALLLGDSALYLCASSLGPGERGGYTFGSGTRLTVV.

The chain links TRBV27 to TRBJ2-7; 9 bases line up with TRBD1. CDR1 and CDR2 from the germline V gene are MNHEY and SMNVEV (reference sequence). V dropped 6 bases and J dropped 3; count of bases not matched to a gene: 12. The CDR3 is made up of 16 amino acids. The CDR3, as DNA: TGTGCCAGCAGCCCCTACTCACAGGGGGCAGGCTACGAGCAGTACTTC. Its protein product is CASSPYSQGAGYEQYF.

The chain is built from TRBV2 and TRBJ2-3, with 8 bases aligning to TRBD2. Germline loops: CDR1 SNHLY, CDR2 FYNNEI. The CDR3 runs 17 residues. Trimming cost V 6 bases and J 4 bases; bases outside gene matches: 15. The CDR3 sequence: CASSSGGGTLRADTQYF. CDR3 nucleotide sequence: TGTGCCAGCAGCTCCGGGGGGGGCACCCTTCGCGCAGATACGCAGTATTTT.

The rearrangement joins TRBV20-1 to TRBJ1-2; no clear D gene. The CDR3 is 11 residues long. V was trimmed by 4 bases and J by 10 bases, leaving 13 bases between them. CDR1 is DFQATT and CDR2 is SNEGSKA in the germline V gene (reference sequence). CDR3 DNA: TGCAGTGCTACCGACTGGCCCTTCTACACCTTC. This sequence encodes CSATDWPFYTF.

The chain recombines TRBV29-1 with TRBJ1-3; D ambiguous. The ends were cut back, 0 bases at V and 0 bases at J, with 9 bases in the middle. There are 15 residues in the CDR3. Looked up from germline, CDR1 is SQVTM and CDR2 is ANQGSEA. CDR3 loop: CSVEDRWSSGNTIYF. In DNA form, the CDR3 reads TGCAGCGTTGAAGACAGATGGAGCTCTGGAAACACCATATATTTT.

The chain carries TRBV10-3 and TRBJ2-7; 7 bases fit TRBD1. Losses at the gene ends were 8 bases for V and 2 bases for J; bases not matched to a gene: 9. This CDR3 comprises 14 residues. Per germline, CDR1 ENHRY and CDR2 SYGVKD. The CDR3 coding sequence is TGTGCCATCGGGCCTCCCGGACAGGCCTACGAGCAGTACTTC. This codes for CAIGPPGQAYEQYF.

This clone occurred once. This sequence joins TRBV6-1 and TRBJ2-5, with 8 bases identical to TRBD1. The CDR3 loop spans 14 amino acids. Unmatched junction bases numbered 9, after V lost 8 bases and J lost 4 bases. Germline values: CDR1 MNHNS, CDR2 SASEGT. The CDR3 sequence: CASASGQGRETQYF. For the CDR3, the DNA is TGTGCCAGCGCATCTGGACAGGGTCGAGAGACCCAGTACTTC.

The chain recombines TRBV4-1 with TRBJ1-1, with D possibly being TRBD1 (5 bases). Germline CDR1 MGHRA, CDR2 YSYEKL. The CDR3 runs 15 residues. The germline V and J ends were trimmed by 1 base and 5 bases, with 14 bases remaining between them. This CDR3 reads CASSQGTRGSTEAFF. The CDR3 nucleotides read TGCGCCAGCAGCCAAGGGACGAGGGGTTCGACTGAAGCTTTCTTT.

CDR3 sequence (DNA): TGTGCCAGCAGCCAAGGGGGAAATCAGCCCCAGCATTTT. It specifies CASSQGGNQPQHF. This chain connects TRBV7-6 to TRBJ1-5, with D possibly being TRBD1 (6 bases). This CDR3 spans 13 amino acids. Germline V gives CDR1 SGHVS, CDR2 FNYEAQ. V dropped 5 bases and J dropped 4 bases, with 9 bases sitting between them.

V gene TRBV5-4 combines with J gene TRBJ1-6, with 9 bases aligning to TRBD1. Trimming took 4 bases from V and 8 from J; bases not matched to a gene: 4. The CDR3 runs 14 residues. CDR1 SGHNT and CDR2 YYREEE come from the germline V gene (reference sequence). The CDR3 here is CASSGNRGHSPLHF. In nucleotides, the CDR3 is TGTGCCAGCAGCGGAAACAGGGGGCATTCACCCCTCCACTTT.

The V call is TRBV11-2, the J call TRBJ2-3; D might be TRBD1 (6 bases). Trimming took 5 bases from V and 0 from J, leaving 12 bases between them. The CDR3 loop spans 15 amino acids. CDR1 SGHAT and CDR2 FQNNGV come from the germline V gene. CDR3 in amino acids: CASSVGTLSTDTQYF. Written as DNA, the CDR3 is TGTGCCAGCAGCGTCGGGACACTTAGCACAGATACGCAGTATTTT.

The chain is built from TRBV27 and TRBJ2-4, with a possible D match to TRBD1 (6 bases). Trimming removed 6 bases at V and 3 bases at J, with 15 bases between. Germline CDR1 and CDR2: MNHEY and SMNVEV (reference sequence). The CDR3 totals 15 residues. The CDR3 reads CASRSPGVGKNIQYF. The CDR3 bases are TGTGCCAGCAGATCCCCAGGGGTGGGCAAAAACATTCAGTACTTC.